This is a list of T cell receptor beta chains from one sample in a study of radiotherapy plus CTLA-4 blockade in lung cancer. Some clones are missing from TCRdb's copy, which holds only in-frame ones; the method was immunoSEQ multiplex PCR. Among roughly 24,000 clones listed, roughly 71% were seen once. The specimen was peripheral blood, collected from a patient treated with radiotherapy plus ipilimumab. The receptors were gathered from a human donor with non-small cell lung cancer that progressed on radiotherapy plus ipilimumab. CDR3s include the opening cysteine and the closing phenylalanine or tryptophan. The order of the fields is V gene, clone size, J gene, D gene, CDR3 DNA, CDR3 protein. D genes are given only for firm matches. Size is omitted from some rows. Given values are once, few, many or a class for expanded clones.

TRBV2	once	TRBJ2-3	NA	TGTGCCAGCGGAAGGACAGATACGCAGTATTTT	CASGRTDTQYF
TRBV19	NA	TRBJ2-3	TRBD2	TGTGCCAGTAGTATAGTCGGCGGGGGGGCGGATACGCAGTATTTT	CASSIVGGGADTQYF
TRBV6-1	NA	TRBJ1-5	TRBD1	TGTGCCAGCAGTGAACGCTTTTTCGGGACAGGGATGGGTCAGCCCCAGCATTTT	CASSERFFGTGMGQPQHF
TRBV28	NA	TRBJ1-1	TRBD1	TGTGCCAGCAGTTTTGACGTCCCGGGACAGGGTTTGGGTAGCACTGAAGCTTTCTTT	CASSFDVPGQGLGSTEAFF
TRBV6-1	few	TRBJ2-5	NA	TGTGCCAGCAGTGAATCGGTAGTCCAAGAGACCCAGTACTTC	CASSESVVQETQYF
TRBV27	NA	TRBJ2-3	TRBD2	TGTGCCAGCAGCCATCGGGGGGTGAACACAGATACGCAGTATTTT	CASSHRGVNTDTQYF
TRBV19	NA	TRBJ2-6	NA	TGTGCCAGTCGTGGGGGGGGCGCTTTTGGGGCCAACGTCCTGACTTTC	CASRGGGAFGANVLTF
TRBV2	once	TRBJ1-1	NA	TGTGCCAGCAGCCTGGACCCTGCGTACACTGAAGCTTTCTTT	CASSLDPAYTEAFF
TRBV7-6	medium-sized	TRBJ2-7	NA	TGTGCCAGCAGCCCGGGGCCTAACTACGAGCAGTACTTC	CASSPGPNYEQYF
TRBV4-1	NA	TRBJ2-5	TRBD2	TGCGCCAGCAGCCCAGGGACTAGCGGGGGGAATAGTGGTGAGACCCAGTACTTC	CASSPGTSGGNSGETQYF
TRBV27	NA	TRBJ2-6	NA	TGTGCCAGCAGATGGACAGCCATAAGCTCTGGGGCCAACGTCCTGACTTTC	CASRWTAISSGANVLTF
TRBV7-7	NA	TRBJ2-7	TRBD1	TGTGCCAGCAGCCGGGGGTCAGGGGGCGCGTACGAGCAGTACTTC	CASSRGSGGAYEQYF
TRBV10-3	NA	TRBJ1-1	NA	TGTGCCATCAGAAGTATAAATAACACTGAAGCTTTCTTT	CAIRSINNTEAFF
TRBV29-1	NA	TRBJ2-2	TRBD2	TGCAGCGCCAGGACTAGCGGGAGAGGGACCGGGGAGCTGTTTTTT	CSARTSGRGTGELFF
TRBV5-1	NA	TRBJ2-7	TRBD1	TGCGCCAGCAGCTTCCAGGGGGACGAGCAGTACTTC	CASSFQGDEQYF
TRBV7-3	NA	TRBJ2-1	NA	TGTGCCAGCAGCTCCGACTCGAGCTCCTACAATGAGCAGTTCTTC	CASSSDSSSYNEQFF
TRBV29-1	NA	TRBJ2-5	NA	TGCAGCGCAAACAACCGGGGGTCGGAGACCCAGTACTTC	CSANNRGSETQYF
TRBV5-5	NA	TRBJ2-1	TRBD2	TGTGCCAGCAGCCTGGGACTAGCGGGCTACAATGAGCAGTTCTTC	CASSLGLAGYNEQFF
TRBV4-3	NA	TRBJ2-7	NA	TGCGCCAGCAGCTCCTCCCTCGGGTCCTACGAGCAGTACTTC	CASSSSLGSYEQYF
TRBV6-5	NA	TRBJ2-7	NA	TGTGCCAGCACCGGCGGGACATACTCCTACGAGCAGTACTTC	CASTGGTYSYEQYF
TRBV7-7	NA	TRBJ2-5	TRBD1	TGTGCTAGCAGCTTAGGGACAGGGGAAGAGGAGACCCAGTACTTC	CASSLGTGEEETQYF
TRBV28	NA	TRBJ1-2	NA	TGTGCCAGCAGTTTCCCAGGTCTCGCTAACTATGGCTACACCTTC	CASSFPGLANYGYTF
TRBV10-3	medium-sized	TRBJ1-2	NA	TGTGCCATCAGTGAAGGGCAAAAGGAAGGCTACACCTTC	CAISEGQKEGYTF
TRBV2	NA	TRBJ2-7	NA	TGTGCCAGCAGTGACGGCGGGTGGAACTCCTACGAGCAGTACTTC	CASSDGGWNSYEQYF
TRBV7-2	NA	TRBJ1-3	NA	TGTGCCAGCAGCTTAAACAGCAGAAACACCATATATTTT	CASSLNSRNTIYF
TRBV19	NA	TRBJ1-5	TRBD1	TGTGCCAGTAGTCCCCAGGGGGTCTGGGGCCAGCCCCAGCATTTT	CASSPQGVWGQPQHF
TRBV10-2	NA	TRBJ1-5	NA	TGCGCCAGCATGGACGGGCCTAATAGCAATCAGCCCCAGCATTTT	CASMDGPNSNQPQHF
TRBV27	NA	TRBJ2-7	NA	TGTGCCAGCAGTTTAGGTGGGGGTCGTAACGAGCAGTACTTC	CASSLGGGRNEQYF
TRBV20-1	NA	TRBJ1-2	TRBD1	TGCAGTGGGATTGACAGGGCTGGCTACACCTTC	CSGIDRAGYTF